The clone carrying this T cell receptor beta chain was seen ten or more times. The data belong to a study of neurological immune-mediated disorders. The CDR3 consists of 13 residues. V was cut by 8 bases and J by 2 bases, with 9 bases left in between. cDNA synthesis was performed by 5'RACE with 10-nucleotide random UMIs. Via MiXCR, TCRdb re-called the 5' RACE reads, giving one row per CDR3 protein. The data contain some 43,000 distinct CDR3 sequences, roughly an eighth of them singletons. Regarding time point: longitudinal time-point 3. PBMCs stored at -80 C, numbering 2 million, were the origin of the unsorted libraries.

Sequenced material: PBMCs. The receptor was derived from a male donor with HTLV-1-associated myelopathy (HAM/TSP). The genes are TRBV12-3 or TRBV12-4 and TRBJ2-2, with unresolved D. For the CDR3, the DNA is TGTGCCAGCGGCTACAGAAACACCGGGGAGCTGTTTTTT. It codes for CASGYRNTGELFF.